This TCR beta chain originates from a study of identical twins. This clonotype was picked up a small number of times. In TCRdb, the 5' RACE reads were re-called with MiXCR into one record per CDR3 protein. The sample shows roughly 630,000 distinct CDR3 sequences, 7.1% of them seen only once. V dropped 5 bases and J dropped 11 bases, with 12 bases sitting between them. The germline V gene has CDR1 SGHAT and CDR2 FQNNGV. The CDR3 loop spans 11 amino acids. The sample was also reused in another study, on yellow fever vaccine responses in identical twins.

The sequence was collected from a woman aged 18-29 years in good health. The rearrangement joins TRBV11-2 to TRBJ1-1; D unresolved. The sample comprised PBMCs. DNA for the CDR3: TGTGCCAGCAGCCAAGGAACGGCGGCTTTCTTT. It codes for CASSQGTAAFF.